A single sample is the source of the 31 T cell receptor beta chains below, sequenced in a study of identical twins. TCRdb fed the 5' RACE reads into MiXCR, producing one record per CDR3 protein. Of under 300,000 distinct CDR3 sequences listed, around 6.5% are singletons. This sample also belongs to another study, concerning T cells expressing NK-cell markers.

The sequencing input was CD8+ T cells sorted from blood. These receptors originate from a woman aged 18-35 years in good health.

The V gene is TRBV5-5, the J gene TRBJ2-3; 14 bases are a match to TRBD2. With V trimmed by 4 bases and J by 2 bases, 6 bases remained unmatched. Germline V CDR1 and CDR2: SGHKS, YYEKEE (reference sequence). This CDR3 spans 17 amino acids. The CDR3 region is CASSLRGLAGATDTQYF. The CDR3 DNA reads TGTGCCAGCAGCCTCCGGGGACTAGCGGGGGCCACAGATACGCAGTATTTT.

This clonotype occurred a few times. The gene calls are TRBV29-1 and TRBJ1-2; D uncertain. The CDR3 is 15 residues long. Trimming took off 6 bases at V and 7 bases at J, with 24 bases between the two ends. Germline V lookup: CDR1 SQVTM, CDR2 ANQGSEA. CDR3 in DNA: TGCAGCGTGAAGGGTCTTTCTTACGGACTAGCTGGCTACACCTTC. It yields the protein CSVKGLSYGLAGYTF.

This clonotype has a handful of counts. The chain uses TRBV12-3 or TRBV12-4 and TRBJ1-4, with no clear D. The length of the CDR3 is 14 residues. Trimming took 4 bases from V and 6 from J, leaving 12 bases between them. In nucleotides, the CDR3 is TGTGCCAGCAGTTCTGGCAGTGGATATGAAAAACTGTTTTTT. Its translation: CASSSGSGYEKLFF.

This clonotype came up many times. In DNA form, the CDR3 reads TGTGCCAGCAGCCACGGGGACAATAGCAATCAGCCCCAGCATTTT. Translation gives CASSHGDNSNQPQHF. The V and J genes are TRBV7-9 and TRBJ1-5, with D possibly matching TRBD1 (6 bases). The CDR3 spans 15 residues. The V end lost 5 bases, the J end lost 0 bases, and 11 bases lay between the germline ends. Germline V gene lookup returns CDR1 SEHNR and CDR2 FQNEAQ (reference sequence).

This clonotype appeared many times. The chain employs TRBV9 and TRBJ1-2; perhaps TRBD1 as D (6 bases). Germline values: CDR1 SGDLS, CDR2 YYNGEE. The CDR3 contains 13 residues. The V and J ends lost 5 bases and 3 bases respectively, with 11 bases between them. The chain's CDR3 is CASRGGQDYGYTF. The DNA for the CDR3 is TGTGCCAGCAGGGGGGGGCAGGACTATGGCTACACCTTC.

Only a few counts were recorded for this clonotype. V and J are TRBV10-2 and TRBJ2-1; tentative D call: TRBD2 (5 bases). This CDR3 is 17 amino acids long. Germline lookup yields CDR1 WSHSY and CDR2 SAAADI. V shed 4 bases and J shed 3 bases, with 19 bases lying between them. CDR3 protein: CASSGLPGESGYNEQFF. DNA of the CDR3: TGCGCCAGCAGTGGCCTCCCTGGGGAGTCAGGCTACAATGAGCAGTTCTTC.

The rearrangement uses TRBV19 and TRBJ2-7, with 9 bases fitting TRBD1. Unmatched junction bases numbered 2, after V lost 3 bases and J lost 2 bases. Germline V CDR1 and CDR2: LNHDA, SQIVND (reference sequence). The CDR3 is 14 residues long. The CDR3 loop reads CASSIRQGAYEQYF. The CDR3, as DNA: TGTGCCAGTAGTATTCGACAGGGGGCCTACGAGCAGTACTTC. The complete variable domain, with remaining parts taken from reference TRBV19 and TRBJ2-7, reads DGGITQSPKYLFRKEGQNVTLSCEQNLNHDAMYWYRQDPGQGLRLIYYSQIVNDFQKGDIAEGYSVSREKKESFPLTVTSAQKNPTAFYLCASSIRQGAYEQYFGPGTRLTVT.

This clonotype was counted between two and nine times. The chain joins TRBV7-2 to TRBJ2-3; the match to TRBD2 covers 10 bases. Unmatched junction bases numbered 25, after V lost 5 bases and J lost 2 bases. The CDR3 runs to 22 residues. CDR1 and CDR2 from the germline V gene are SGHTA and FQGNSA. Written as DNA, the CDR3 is TGTGCCAGCAGCGGTATGTCCACTAGCGGGAAACCACTAAAGCTACCCACAGATACGCAGTATTTT. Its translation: CASSGMSTSGKPLKLPTDTQYF.

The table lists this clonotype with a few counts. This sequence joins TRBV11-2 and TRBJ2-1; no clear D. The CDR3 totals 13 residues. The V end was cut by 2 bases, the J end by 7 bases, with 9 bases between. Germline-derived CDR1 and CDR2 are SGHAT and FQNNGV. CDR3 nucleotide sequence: TGTGCCAGCAGCTTAACGCCCCGTAATGAGCAGTTCTTC. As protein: CASSLTPRNEQFF.

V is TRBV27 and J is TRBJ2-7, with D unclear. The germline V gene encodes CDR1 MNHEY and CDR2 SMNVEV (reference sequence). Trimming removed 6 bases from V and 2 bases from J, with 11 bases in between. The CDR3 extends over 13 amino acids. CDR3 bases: TGTGCCAGCAGGGGCAGACCGACCTACGAGCAGTACTTC. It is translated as CASRGRPTYEQYF.

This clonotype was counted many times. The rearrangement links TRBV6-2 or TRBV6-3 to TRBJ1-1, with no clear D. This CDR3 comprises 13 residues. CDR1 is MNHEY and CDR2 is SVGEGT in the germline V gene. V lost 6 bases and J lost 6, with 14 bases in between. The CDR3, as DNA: TGTGCCAGCAGCCCACGCAAGATCGCTGAAGCTTTCTTT. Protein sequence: CASSPRKIAEAFF.

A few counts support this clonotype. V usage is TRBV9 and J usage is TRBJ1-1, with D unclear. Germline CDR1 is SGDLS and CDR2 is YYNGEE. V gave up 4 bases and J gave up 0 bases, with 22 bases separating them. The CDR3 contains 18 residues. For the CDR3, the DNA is TGTGCCAGCAGCCCCAGTGTCTCTTTGGGTGTGGTGAACACTGAAGCTTTCTTT. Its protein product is CASSPSVSLGVVNTEAFF.

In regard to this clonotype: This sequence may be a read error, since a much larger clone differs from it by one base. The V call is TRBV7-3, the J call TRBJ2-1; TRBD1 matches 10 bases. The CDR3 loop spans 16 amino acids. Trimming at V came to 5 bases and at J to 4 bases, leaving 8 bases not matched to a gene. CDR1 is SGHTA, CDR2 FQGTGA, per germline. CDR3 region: CASSRLGQGKYNEQFF. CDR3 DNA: TGTGCCAGCAGCCGCTTGGGACAGGGGAAGTACAATGAGCAGTTCTTC.

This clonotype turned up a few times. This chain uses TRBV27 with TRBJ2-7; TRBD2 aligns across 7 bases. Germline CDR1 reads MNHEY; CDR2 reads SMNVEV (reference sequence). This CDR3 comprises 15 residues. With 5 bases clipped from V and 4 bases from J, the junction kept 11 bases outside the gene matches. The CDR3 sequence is CASSPSLAGVYEQYF. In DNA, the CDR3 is TGTGCCAGCAGTCCCTCGCTCGCGGGAGTGTACGAGCAGTACTTC.

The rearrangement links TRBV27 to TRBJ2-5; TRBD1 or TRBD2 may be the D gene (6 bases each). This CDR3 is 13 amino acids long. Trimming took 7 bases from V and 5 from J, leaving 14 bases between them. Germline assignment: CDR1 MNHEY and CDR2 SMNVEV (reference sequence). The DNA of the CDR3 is TGTGCCAGCACCCCCGGAGGGGGGGAGACCCAGTACTTC. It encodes CASTPGGGETQYF.

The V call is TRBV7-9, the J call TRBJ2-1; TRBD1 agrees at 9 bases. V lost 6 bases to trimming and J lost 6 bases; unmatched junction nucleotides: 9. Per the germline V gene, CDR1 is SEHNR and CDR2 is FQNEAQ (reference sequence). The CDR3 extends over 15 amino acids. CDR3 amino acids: CASSPGQGTLNEQFF. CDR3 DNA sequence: TGTGCCAGCAGTCCCGGACAGGGGACTCTCAATGAGCAGTTCTTC.

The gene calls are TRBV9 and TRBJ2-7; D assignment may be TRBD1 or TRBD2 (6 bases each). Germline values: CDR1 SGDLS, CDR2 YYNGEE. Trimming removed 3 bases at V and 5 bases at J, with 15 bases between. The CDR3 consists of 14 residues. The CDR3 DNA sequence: TGTGCCAGCAGCGAGGGGGGTACGGGTGACGAGCAGTACTTC. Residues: CASSEGGTGDEQYF.

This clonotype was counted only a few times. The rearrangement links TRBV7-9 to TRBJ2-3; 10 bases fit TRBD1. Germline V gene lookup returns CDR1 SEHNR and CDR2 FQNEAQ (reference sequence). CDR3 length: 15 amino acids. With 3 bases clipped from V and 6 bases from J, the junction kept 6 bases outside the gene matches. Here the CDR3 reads CASSLGDRGPDTQYF. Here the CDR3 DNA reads TGTGCCAGCAGCTTGGGGGACAGGGGCCCCGATACGCAGTATTTT.

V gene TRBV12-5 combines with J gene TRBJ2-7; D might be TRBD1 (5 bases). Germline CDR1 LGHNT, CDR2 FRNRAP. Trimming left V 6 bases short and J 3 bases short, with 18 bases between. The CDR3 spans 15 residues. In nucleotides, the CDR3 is TGTGCTAGTGGCCTCCCTCAGGGTTCCATCTACGAGCAGTACTTC. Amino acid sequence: CASGLPQGSIYEQYF.

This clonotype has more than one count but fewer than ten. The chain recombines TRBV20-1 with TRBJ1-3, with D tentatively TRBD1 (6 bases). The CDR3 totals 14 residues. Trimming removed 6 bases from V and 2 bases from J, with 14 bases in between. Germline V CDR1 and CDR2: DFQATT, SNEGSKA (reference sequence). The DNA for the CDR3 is TGCAGTGCCCCCGGGGGGGGGCCTGGAAACACCATATATTTT. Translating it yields CSAPGGGPGNTIYF.

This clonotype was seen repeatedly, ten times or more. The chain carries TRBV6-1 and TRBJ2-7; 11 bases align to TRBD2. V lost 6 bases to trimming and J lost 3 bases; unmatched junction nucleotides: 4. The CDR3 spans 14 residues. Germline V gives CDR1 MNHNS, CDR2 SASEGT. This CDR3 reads CASSAGTSGYEQYF. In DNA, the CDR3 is TGTGCCAGCAGCGCCGGGACTAGCGGCTACGAGCAGTACTTC.

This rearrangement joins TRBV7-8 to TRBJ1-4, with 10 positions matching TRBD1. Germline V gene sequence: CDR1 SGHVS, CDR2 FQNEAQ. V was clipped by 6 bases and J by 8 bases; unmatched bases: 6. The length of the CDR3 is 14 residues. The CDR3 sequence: CASRTGTGAEKLFF. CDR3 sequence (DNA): TGTGCCAGCAGAACGGGGACAGGGGCAGAAAAACTGTTTTTT.

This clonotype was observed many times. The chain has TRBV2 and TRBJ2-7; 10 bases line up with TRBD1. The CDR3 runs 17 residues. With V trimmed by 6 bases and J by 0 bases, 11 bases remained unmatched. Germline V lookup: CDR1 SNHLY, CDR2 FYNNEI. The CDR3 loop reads CASRESPGQGYSYEQYF. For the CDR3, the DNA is TGTGCCAGCAGAGAATCACCGGGACAGGGGTACTCCTACGAGCAGTACTTC.

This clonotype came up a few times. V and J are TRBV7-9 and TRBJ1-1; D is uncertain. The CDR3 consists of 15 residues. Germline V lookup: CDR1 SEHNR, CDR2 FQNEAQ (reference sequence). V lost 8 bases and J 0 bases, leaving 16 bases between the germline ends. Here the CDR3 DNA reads TGTGCCAGCGGCCCGGAAGGAGCTATGAACACTGAAGCTTTCTTT. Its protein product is CASGPEGAMNTEAFF. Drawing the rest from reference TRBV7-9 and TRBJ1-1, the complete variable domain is DTGVSQNPRHKITKRGQNVTFRCDPISEHNRLYWYRQTLGQGPEFLTYFQNEAQLEKSRLLSDRFSAERPKGSFSTLEIQRTEQGDSAMYLCASGPEGAMNTEAFFGQGTRLTVV.

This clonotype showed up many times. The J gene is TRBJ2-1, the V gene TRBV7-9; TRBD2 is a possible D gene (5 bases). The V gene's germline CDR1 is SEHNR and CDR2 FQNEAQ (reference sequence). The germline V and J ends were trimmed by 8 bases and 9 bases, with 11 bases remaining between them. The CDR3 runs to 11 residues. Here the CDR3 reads CASAPGSEQFF. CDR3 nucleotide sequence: TGTGCCAGCGCCCCGGGGAGTGAGCAGTTCTTC.

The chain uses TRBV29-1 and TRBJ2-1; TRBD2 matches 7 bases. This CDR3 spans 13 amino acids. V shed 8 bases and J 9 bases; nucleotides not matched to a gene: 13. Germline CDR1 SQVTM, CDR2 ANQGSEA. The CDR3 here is CSPGAGEGGEQFF. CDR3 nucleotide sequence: TGCAGCCCTGGGGCGGGAGAAGGCGGTGAGCAGTTCTTC.

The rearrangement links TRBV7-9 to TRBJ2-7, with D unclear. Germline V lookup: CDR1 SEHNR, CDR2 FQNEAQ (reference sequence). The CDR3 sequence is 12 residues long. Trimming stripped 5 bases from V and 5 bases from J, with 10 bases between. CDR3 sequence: CASSAPTNEQYF. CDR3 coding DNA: TGTGCCAGCAGCGCACCTACGAACGAGCAGTACTTC.

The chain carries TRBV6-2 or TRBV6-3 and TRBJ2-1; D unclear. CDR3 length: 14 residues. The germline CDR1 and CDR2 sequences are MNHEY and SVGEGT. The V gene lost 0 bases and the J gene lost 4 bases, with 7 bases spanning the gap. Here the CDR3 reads CASSYSGSYNEQFF. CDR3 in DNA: TGTGCCAGCAGTTACTCGGGGTCTTACAATGAGCAGTTCTTC.

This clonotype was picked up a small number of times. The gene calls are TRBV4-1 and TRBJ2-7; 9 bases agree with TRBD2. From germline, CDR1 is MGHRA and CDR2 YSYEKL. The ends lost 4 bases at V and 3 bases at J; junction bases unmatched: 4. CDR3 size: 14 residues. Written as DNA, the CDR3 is TGCGCCAGCAGCCGGCCTAGCGGGATCTACGAGCAGTACTTC. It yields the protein CASSRPSGIYEQYF.

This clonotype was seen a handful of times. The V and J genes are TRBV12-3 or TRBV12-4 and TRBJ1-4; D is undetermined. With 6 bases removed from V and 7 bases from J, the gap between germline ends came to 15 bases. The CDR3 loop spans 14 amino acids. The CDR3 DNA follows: TGTGCCAGCAGCTGGCCCCCGAACCGTGAAAAACTGTTTTTT. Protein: CASSWPPNREKLFF.

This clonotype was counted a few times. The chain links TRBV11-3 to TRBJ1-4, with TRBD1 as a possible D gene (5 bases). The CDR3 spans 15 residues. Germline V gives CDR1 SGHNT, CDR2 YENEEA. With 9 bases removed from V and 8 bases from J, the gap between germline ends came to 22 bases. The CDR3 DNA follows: TGTGCCAGAAACCGCAGGGCGGGGCCGAGGGAAAAACTGTTTTTT. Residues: CARNRRAGPREKLFF.